The 9 T cell receptor beta chains below come from one sample, sequenced in a study of technical replicates of blood from a handful of donors. TCRdb's copy holds only in-frame clones and misses some; the assay was immunoSEQ multiplex PCR. The sample lists around 100,000 clones; about 95% were seen once. Sequenced material: T cells isolated from PBMCs. These receptors came from a human donor in good health.

The chain recombines TRBV27 with TRBJ2-1; 8 bases agree with TRBD2. In germline, CDR1 is MNHEY, CDR2 SMNVEV (reference sequence). J was trimmed by 3 bases and V by 5 bases; bases with no gene match: 9. The CDR3 totals 16 residues. CDR3 sequence reads: CASSPSSGLVYNEQFF. For the CDR3, the DNA is TGTGCCAGCAGTCCGTCTAGCGGGTTGGTCTACAATGAGCAGTTCTTC.

The rearrangement joins TRBV5-1 to TRBJ1-1; D is unclear. The CDR3 totals 13 residues. The ends were cut back, 0 bases at V and 7 bases at J, with 10 bases in the middle. The germline V gene encodes CDR1 SGHRS and CDR2 YFSETQ. This chain's CDR3 is CASSLAVGLEAFF. The DNA for the CDR3 is TGCGCCAGCAGCTTGGCGGTTGGGCTTGAAGCTTTCTTT.

The chain recombines TRBV7-9 with TRBJ2-1; 7 bases fit TRBD1. Trimming removed 7 bases from V and 7 bases from J; junction bases left unmatched: 13. Germline values: CDR1 SEHNR, CDR2 FQNEAQ (reference sequence). The length of the CDR3 is 15 residues. This chain's CDR3 is CASTHVQGRLNEQFF. The CDR3 bases are TGTGCCAGCACCCATGTACAGGGGCGGTTGAATGAGCAGTTCTTC.

V and J are TRBV11-3 and TRBJ2-7; the match to TRBD1 covers 8 bases. J gave up 4 bases and V 6 bases, and 8 bases lay outside the gene matches. The germline V gene encodes CDR1 SGHNT and CDR2 YENEEA. CDR3 length: 14 residues. This CDR3 is CASSTGGGGYEQYF. DNA for the CDR3: TGTGCCAGCAGTACAGGGGGAGGCGGGTACGAGCAGTACTTC.

This chain uses TRBV6-1 with TRBJ1-1; 7 bases align to TRBD1. In germline, CDR1 is MNHNS, CDR2 SASEGT. Trimming at V came to 2 bases and at J to 9 bases, leaving 6 bases not matched to a gene. CDR3 length: 13 residues. CDR3 sequence reads: CASSEIRGGQAFF. CDR3 nucleotides: TGTGCCAGCAGTGAAATAAGAGGGGGCCAAGCTTTCTTT.

The chain recombines TRBV4-3 with TRBJ2-7; 11 bases map to TRBD2. Germline-derived CDR1 and CDR2 are LGHNA and YSLEER. This CDR3 region has 14 residues. V trimming: 3 bases; J trimming: 4 bases; junction bases outside the gene matches: 2. In nucleotides, the CDR3 is TGCGCCAGCAGCCAGGGACTAGCGGTATACGAGCAGTACTTC. Its protein product is CASSQGLAVYEQYF.

The chain joins TRBV28 to TRBJ2-5, with TRBD2 as a possible D gene (6 bases). The CDR3 is 13 residues long. Trimming took off 2 bases at V and 3 bases at J, with 7 bases between the two ends. Germline V gene sequence: CDR1 MDHEN, CDR2 SYDVKM. This CDR3 reads CASSLPGEETQYF. The CDR3 region has the DNA TGTGCCAGCAGTTTACCGGGAGAAGAGACCCAGTACTTC.

The chain joins TRBV6-1 to TRBJ2-7; 8 bases are a match to TRBD2. Germline CDR1 reads MNHNS; CDR2 reads SASEGT. This CDR3 spans 17 amino acids. Trimming removed 4 bases from V and 1 base from J; junction bases left unmatched: 12. CDR3 nucleotides: TGTGCCAGCAGTGCCTTGGGGCGGGGGGCGTCGTCCTACGAGCAGTACTTC. Translation: CASSALGRGASSYEQYF.

This clone was detected only once. The junction departs from the called germline gene at one end, perhaps through a read error. V gene TRBV28 combines with J gene TRBJ2-7, with D possibly being TRBD2 (5 bases). Germline assignment: CDR1 MDHEN and CDR2 SYDVKM. This CDR3 contains 12 residues. DNA for the CDR3: TGTGCCAGCAGTTTATTCGGGGAAATTAAGGACTTC. It yields the protein CASSLFGEIKDF.